Given below is one T cell receptor beta chain in context. This record belongs to a study of T cell changes during pregnancy in multiple sclerosis. Using immunoSEQ multiplex PCR, the repertoire was profiled, and TCRdb retains in-frame clones only, with some absent. The table includes around 80,000 clones, about 91% detected once. The germline V gene has CDR1 SGHRS and CDR2 YFSETQ. Trimming took 4 bases from V and 0 from J; bases not matched to a gene: 2. This CDR3 is 16 amino acids long. The V call is TRBV5-1, the J call TRBJ2-2; 11 bases match TRBD1. This TCR was sampled from a female donor with multiple sclerosis, enrolled in a pregnancy study. The sample in question was peripheral blood, obtained before pregnancy. CDR3 protein: CASSGGQGANTGELFF. CDR3 sequence (DNA): TGCGCCAGCAGCGGGGGACAGGGGGCGAACACCGGGGAGCTGTTTTTT.